The rows below give T cell receptor beta chains drawn from one sample of a study of cytomegalovirus exposure and HLA in healthy donors. TCRdb's table, derived via immunoSEQ multiplex PCR, lists solely in-frame clones and lacks some. The sample contains under 200,000 clones, approximately 81% of which appear only once. Sequencing input: PBMCs. These receptors came from a man between 18 and 35 years old in good health and CMV-seronegative. The CDR3 runs from the conserved cysteine through the conserved F or W. A D gene is named only where the DNA matches it firmly. Where a row states a size, it is once, few, many or the class of an expanded clone; other rows omit it.

V: TRBV5-1; J: TRBJ2-3; D: TRBD1; size: few; CDR3: CASRGTGGTDTQYF; DNA: TGCGCCAGCAGGGGGACAGGGGGCACAGATACGCAGTATTTT
V: TRBV5-1; J: TRBJ2-1; D: NA; size: NA; CDR3: CASSFGYNEQFF; DNA: TGCGCCAGCAGCTTCGGCTACAATGAGCAGTTCTTC
V: TRBV19; J: TRBJ2-1; D: TRBD2; size: NA; CDR3: CASSFQRGRDEQFF; DNA: TGTGCCAGTAGTTTCCAGCGGGGGAGGGATGAGCAGTTCTTC
V: TRBV27; J: TRBJ2-7; D: TRBD2; size: NA; CDR3: CASSLRLAGHEQYF; DNA: TGTGCCAGCAGTTTACGACTAGCGGGCCACGAGCAGTACTTC
V: TRBV28; J: TRBJ2-1; D: TRBD2; size: NA; CDR3: CASSLSSGRYGNEQFF; DNA: TGTGCCAGCAGTTTATCTAGCGGGAGGTATGGGAATGAGCAGTTCTTC
V: TRBV25-1; J: TRBJ1-2; D: NA; size: NA; CDR3: CASSQGFKGYTF; DNA: TGTGCCAGCAGTCAGGGTTTTAAGGGCTACACCTTC
V: TRBV5-8; J: TRBJ2-2; D: NA; size: NA; CDR3: CASSLAGSNTGELFF; DNA: TGTGCCAGCAGCTTGGCGGGGTCGAACACCGGGGAGCTGTTTTTT
V: TRBV7-9; J: TRBJ2-5; D: TRBD1; size: NA; CDR3: CASSSQGAPGETQYF; DNA: TGTGCCAGCAGCTCACAGGGGGCGCCCGGGGAGACCCAGTACTTC
V: TRBV2; J: TRBJ1-1; D: TRBD1; size: NA; CDR3: CASISGTGYTEAFF; DNA: TGTGCCAGCATTTCCGGGACAGGTTACACTGAAGCTTTCTTT
V: TRBV19; J: TRBJ2-5; D: TRBD2; size: NA; CDR3: CASSIWTSGETQYF; DNA: TGTGCCAGTAGTATCTGGACTAGCGGAGAGACCCAGTACTTC
V: TRBV7-9; J: TRBJ1-4; D: TRBD1; size: NA; CDR3: CASSVMTGFNEKLFF; DNA: TGTGCCAGCAGCGTCATGACAGGGTTTAATGAAAAACTGTTTTTT
V: TRBV4-1; J: TRBJ2-1; D: NA; size: NA; CDR3: CASSQDGGRGGSYNEQFF; DNA: TGCGCCAGCAGCCAAGATGGAGGAAGGGGGGGCTCCTACAATGAGCAGTTCTTC
V: TRBV6-1; J: TRBJ1-2; D: TRBD1; size: few; CDR3: CASSETGVRGYGYTF; DNA: TGTGCCAGCAGTGAGACAGGGGTGCGGGGCTATGGCTACACCTTC
V: TRBV9; J: TRBJ2-7; D: NA; size: NA; CDR3: CASSVGRASSYEQYF; DNA: TGTGCCAGCAGCGTAGGGCGGGCTAGCTCCTACGAGCAGTACTTC
V: TRBV28; J: TRBJ2-6; D: NA; size: NA; CDR3: CASWEAGANVLTF; DNA: TGTGCCAGCTGGGAGGCTGGGGCCAACGTCCTGACTTTC
V: TRBV9; J: TRBJ2-7; D: NA; size: once; CDR3: CAGSVDPGLTYEQYF; DNA: TGTGCCGGCAGCGTAGATCCGGGACTTACCTACGAGCAGTACTTC
V: TRBV27; J: TRBJ2-2; D: NA; size: NA; CDR3: CASSPSVTGELFF; DNA: TGTGCCAGCAGTCCATCGGTCACCGGGGAGCTGTTTTTT
V: TRBV30; J: TRBJ1-5; D: TRBD1; size: NA; CDR3: CAWSGTASNQPQHF; DNA: TGTGCCTGGTCCGGGACAGCGAGCAATCAGCCCCAGCATTTT
V: TRBV5-1; J: TRBJ1-1; D: NA; size: few; CDR3: CASNRGTVNTEAFF; DNA: TGCGCCAGCAACCGGGGGACGGTGAACACTGAAGCTTTCTTT
V: TRBV28; J: TRBJ2-7; D: NA; size: few; CDR3: CASSLSQDGRYEQYF; DNA: TGTGCCAGCAGTTTATCACAGGACGGCCGCTACGAGCAGTACTTC
V: TRBV11-2; J: TRBJ2-3; D: TRBD2; size: few; CDR3: CASSLDRASGAPDTQYF; DNA: TGTGCCAGCAGCTTAGATCGGGCTAGCGGAGCCCCCGATACGCAGTATTTT
V: TRBV14; J: TRBJ2-5; D: NA; size: once; CDR3: CASSQRGLGETQYF; DNA: TGTGCCAGCAGCCAGAGAGGGCTGGGAGAGACCCAGTACTTC
V: TRBV7-2; J: TRBJ2-7; D: NA; size: NA; CDR3: CASSFTSTSDEQYF; DNA: TGTGCCAGCAGCTTCACCTCAACCAGCGACGAGCAGTACTTC
V: TRBV28; J: TRBJ2-3; D: TRBD1; size: NA; CDR3: CASSLSGQITDTQYF; DNA: TGTGCCAGCAGTTTATCGGGACAGATCACAGATACGCAGTATTTT
V: TRBV4-1; J: TRBJ2-3; D: TRBD2; size: NA; CDR3: CASSQALAGLTDTQYF; DNA: TGCGCCAGCAGCCAAGCACTAGCGGGGTTAACAGATACGCAGTATTTT
V: TRBV27; J: TRBJ1-2; D: TRBD1; size: NA; CDR3: CASSLSTGGQGGYTF; DNA: TGTGCCAGCAGTCTGTCGACAGGGGGCCAGGGTGGCTACACCTTC